The 18 T cell receptor beta chains in this list originate from one sample, sequenced in a study of beta chain features in type 1 diabetes. Every bit of the isolated RNA underwent reverse transcription, so sequencing read expressed TCRB transcripts. The method was immunoSEQ multiplex PCR; TCRdb's version includes in-frame clones alone and lacks a portion of them. The table lists some 180,000 clones, 10% to 15% of them singletons. The sample comprised central memory CD4+ T cells from blood. The receptors originated from a woman younger than 30 in good health.

The chain links TRBV27 to TRBJ2-3; D call uncertain. Germline CDR1 reads MNHEY; CDR2 reads SMNVEV (reference sequence). V was shortened by 6 bases and J by 0 bases, with 16 bases between the two germline ends. CDR3 length: 16 residues. CDR3 sequence (DNA): TGTGCCAGCAGCCAACAGCCTCATCCTAGCACAGATACGCAGTATTTT. This codes for CASSQQPHPSTDTQYF.

This clone was detected only a few times. The gene calls are TRBV6-1 and TRBJ2-7; weak D call: TRBD2 (6 bases). Per germline, CDR1 MNHNS and CDR2 SASEGT. The CDR3 has 13 amino acids. Deletions cut 5 bases from V and 3 bases from J, with 11 bases between. DNA for the CDR3: TGTGCCAGCAGTCAGGCGGGGTTCTACGAGCAGTACTTC. Residues: CASSQAGFYEQYF.

This clone was seen a handful of times. V and J are TRBV6-5 and TRBJ2-1; 10 nucleotides agree with TRBD2. The germline CDR1 and CDR2 sequences are MNHEY and SVGAGI. The CDR3 spans 15 residues. J gave up 10 bases and V 4 bases, and 10 bases lay outside the gene matches. CDR3 bases: TGTGCCAGCAGTTTTACAGGTGATAGCGGGAGGGAGCAGTTCTTC. Translated: CASSFTGDSGREQFF.

V usage is TRBV6-6 and J usage is TRBJ2-3; D perhaps matches TRBD1 (5 bases). Germline CDR1 is MNHNY and CDR2 is SVGAGI (reference sequence). With 6 bases removed from V and 0 bases from J, the gap between germline ends came to 10 bases. The CDR3 is 14 residues long. CDR3 region: CASRVTASTDTQYF. For the CDR3, the DNA is TGTGCCAGCAGGGTGACAGCTAGCACAGATACGCAGTATTTT.

There are a few counts of this clone. The chain uses TRBV4-3 and TRBJ2-1; weak D call: TRBD1 (5 bases). Germline V gene data show CDR1 as LGHNA and CDR2 as YSLEER. V was pared by 2 bases and J by 6 bases, with 11 bases between. The CDR3 consists of 14 residues. DNA of the CDR3: TGCGCCAGCAGCCAATCGGTTCAGGGCAATGAGCAGTTCTTC. Amino acid sequence: CASSQSVQGNEQFF.

The table lists this clone with a few counts. The J gene is TRBJ2-1, the V gene TRBV4-3; 10 positions agree with TRBD1. The CDR3 extends over 17 amino acids. CDR1 is LGHNA and CDR2 is YSLEER in the germline V gene. With V trimmed by 1 base and J by 8 bases, 11 bases remained unmatched. The CDR3 loop is CASSQGAGTGERHEQFF. The CDR3 DNA sequence: TGCGCCAGCAGCCAAGGTGCCGGGACAGGGGAGAGACATGAGCAGTTCTTC.

This clone has at least ten counts. The CDR3 bases are TGCGCCAGCAGTCTTGACGGGAAGGGCACTGAAGCTTTCTTT. As protein: CASSLDGKGTEAFF. This chain uses TRBV23-1 with TRBJ1-1; D gene unclear. TRBV23-1 qualifies as an ORF whose function is uncertain. The V and J ends lost 4 bases and 4 bases respectively, with 13 bases between them. This CDR3 is built from 14 residues.

This clone was counted between two and nine times. The chain combines TRBV28 with TRBJ2-1, with D perhaps matching TRBD1 (6 bases). Germline V gene lookup returns CDR1 MDHEN and CDR2 SYDVKM. There are 15 residues in the CDR3. V shed 0 bases and J shed 7 bases, with 13 bases lying between them. The CDR3 here is CASSLWRRQGNEQFF. The CDR3 DNA is TGTGCCAGCAGTTTATGGAGGAGGCAGGGGAATGAGCAGTTCTTC.

In this sample, this clone turned up a few times. J is TRBJ1-2 and V is TRBV9; TRBD1 matches 7 bases. The CDR3 extends over 15 amino acids. The V and J ends lost 0 bases and 4 bases, in that order; junction bases with no gene match: 6. CDR1 and CDR2 from the germline V gene are SGDLS and YYNGEE. In DNA form, the CDR3 reads TGTGCCAGCAGCGTAGATAAGGGGGCCGGCTATGGCTACACCTTC. Residues: CASSVDKGAGYGYTF.

This sequence joins TRBV4-1 and TRBJ1-1; a possible D gene is TRBD1 (5 bases). Germline CDR1 and CDR2: MGHRA and YSYEKL. V shed 2 bases and J shed 2 bases, with 18 bases lying between them. The CDR3 loop spans 17 amino acids. CDR3 region: CASSQPFRQKRNTEAFF. The CDR3 DNA sequence: TGCGCCAGCAGCCAACCATTTCGACAGAAACGAAACACTGAAGCTTTCTTT.

The chain links TRBV9 to TRBJ1-1; possible D gene TRBD1, 6 bases. CDR3 length: 14 amino acids. Trimming removed 3 bases from V and 3 bases from J, with 12 bases in between. Germline values: CDR1 SGDLS, CDR2 YYNGEE. The CDR3, as DNA: TGTGCCAGCAGCGAAGGGGGTTTTGACACTGAAGCTTTCTTT. Translation: CASSEGGFDTEAFF.

In this sample, this clone turned up a few times. The chain couples TRBV5-4 to TRBJ2-3; a weak D match, TRBD2 (7 bases). The V end was cut by 4 bases, the J end by 2 bases, with 14 bases between. Germline CDR1 and CDR2: SGHNT and YYREEE (reference sequence). The CDR3 has 15 amino acids. The CDR3 spells CASSPHRDYTDTQYF. The CDR3 region has the DNA TGTGCCAGCAGCCCCCACAGGGACTACACAGATACGCAGTATTTT. The full variable domain, rest sourced from reference TRBV5-4 and TRBJ2-3, is ETGVTQSPTHLIKTRGQQVTLRCSSQSGHNTVSWYQQALGQGPQFIFQYYREEENGRGNFPPRFSGLQFPNYSSELNVNALELDDSALYLCASSPHRDYTDTQYFGPGTRLTVL.

This clone was picked up a small number of times. The chain combines TRBV20-1 with TRBJ2-5; 7 bases are a match to TRBD2. There are 11 residues in the CDR3. Unmatched junction bases numbered 7, after V lost 5 bases and J lost 10 bases. Germline V CDR1 and CDR2: DFQATT, SNEGSKA (reference sequence). The CDR3 bases are TGCAGTGCTGATGGGAGGGGAAGCCAGTACTTC. The encoded protein is CSADGRGSQYF.

This chain links TRBV28 with TRBJ2-3; the match to TRBD2 covers 14 bases. With 6 bases clipped from V and 6 bases from J, the junction kept 17 bases outside the gene matches. This CDR3 is built from 19 residues. From germline, CDR1 is MDHEN and CDR2 SYDVKM. CDR3 in DNA: TGTGCCAGCAGATCCCTCGGACTAGCGGGAGGATCATCAGGGGATACGCAGTATTTT. This sequence encodes CASRSLGLAGGSSGDTQYF. Using reference TRBV28 and TRBJ2-3 for the parts outside the CDR3, the full variable domain is DVKVTQSSRYLVKRTGEKVFLECVQDMDHENMFWYRQDPGLGLRLIYFSYDVKMKEKGDIPEGYSVSREKKERFSLILESASTNQTSMYLCASRSLGLAGGSSGDTQYFGPGTRLTVL.

This sequence joins TRBV5-1 and TRBJ1-4; D remains unclear. Looked up from germline, CDR1 is SGHRS and CDR2 is YFSETQ. The CDR3 totals 14 residues. The ends were cut back, 5 bases at V and 0 bases at J, with 8 bases in the middle. The CDR3 region has the DNA TGCGCCAGCAGACTGACTCCAACTAATGAAAAACTGTTTTTT. Translation: CASRLTPTNEKLFF.

This clone was counted a few times. This rearrangement joins TRBV11-1 to TRBJ1-4; 7 nucleotides line up with TRBD1. This CDR3 is 15 amino acids long. The J segment lost 8 bases and the V segment lost 5 bases, leaving 11 bases of the junction unmatched. CDR1 and CDR2 (germline): SGHAT, FQDESV (reference sequence). The CDR3: CASSEYRDSKEKLFF. The CDR3 nucleotides read TGTGCCAGCAGCGAGTACCGGGACAGCAAAGAAAAACTGTTTTTT.

The rearrangement links TRBV6-5 to TRBJ2-5; D unclear. The ends were cut back, 5 bases at V and 5 bases at J, with 6 bases in the middle. The CDR3 sequence is 11 residues long. CDR1 and CDR2 from the germline V gene are MNHEY and SVGAGI. The CDR3 nucleotides read TGTGCCAGCAGTCGTCAGGAGACCCAGTACTTC. Residues: CASSRQETQYF.

The table lists this clone with many counts. The chain combines TRBV29-1 with TRBJ2-1; possibly TRBD1 for D (6 bases). Germline CDR1 reads SQVTM; CDR2 reads ANQGSEA. The CDR3 runs to 15 residues. Trimming took off 6 bases at V and 4 bases at J, with 19 bases between the two ends. Written as DNA, the CDR3 is TGCAGCGTGACCCAAAAGACAGGCAGGTACAATGAGCAGTTCTTC. Encoded protein: CSVTQKTGRYNEQFF.